This TCR beta chain was identified in a study of cytomegalovirus exposure and HLA in healthy donors. For the study at large: Some 85 million unique TCRs, all from HLA-typed donors, were included in an early release of the data.

Germline CDR1 reads MNHEY; CDR2 reads SVGAGI. Trimming stripped 6 bases from V and 8 bases from J, with 19 bases between. This CDR3 is 14 amino acids long. Regarding the study as a whole: TCR beta V- and J-gene trimming was later associated with a missense DCLRE1C variant. A classifier reportedly called cytomegalovirus status with high sensitivity and specificity.

To note about this clone: Antigen: not known.

PCR was performed using 60 Vbeta and 13 Jbeta primers. Only in-frame clones appear in the TCRdb table, and some are missing; sequencing was by immunoSEQ multiplex PCR. The sample totals roughly 140,000 clones. The chain employs TRBV6-5 and TRBJ1-2; TRBD1 might be the D (6 bases). This TCR derives from a male donor in good health and CMV-seronegative. Sequencing used PBMCs. CDR3 DNA sequence: TGTGCCAGCAGCCGCAGGGGCGTCGAGGGAGGCTACACCTTC. Its translation is CASSRRGVEGGYTF.